This entry lists 27 T cell receptor beta chains sequenced from one sample in a study of shared T cell receptors in the human thymus. Profiling relied on immunoSEQ multiplex PCR, and the TCRdb table lists in-frame clones only, not all of them. The table has about 660,000 clones, more than 70% seen once. This sample also belongs to another study, concerning human thymus T cells.

The sequenced material came from thymocytes. These receptors originate from a boy younger than two with a congenital heart defect.

This clone occurred once. The chain carries TRBV15 and TRBJ1-2; 7 bases align to TRBD1. Germline trimming cut 0 bases from V and 3 bases from J; bases unmatched to any gene: 16. The CDR3 extends over 19 amino acids. The germline CDR1 and CDR2 sequences are LNHNV and YYDKDF (reference sequence). CDR3 residues: CATSRESVFRGDRDYGYTF. CDR3 in DNA: TGTGCCACCAGCAGAGAAAGCGTGTTCCGGGGTGACAGGGACTATGGCTACACCTTC. Variable domain in full (rest from reference TRBV15 and TRBJ1-2): DAMVIQNPRYQVTQFGKPVTLSCSQTLNHNVMYWYQQKSSQAPKLLFHYYDKDFNNEADTPDNFQSRRPNTSFCFLDIRSPGLGDTAMYLCATSRESVFRGDRDYGYTFGSGTRLTVV.

The V call is TRBV10-3, the J call TRBJ2-2, with 7 positions matching TRBD2. J was trimmed by 4 bases and V by 4 bases; bases with no gene match: 6. Germline CDR1 is ENHRY and CDR2 is SYGVKD. The CDR3 has 15 amino acids. The CDR3 DNA sequence: TGTGCCATCAGTGGCGGGGGAGTGGGCACCGGGGAGCTGTTTTTT. The encoded protein is CAISGGGVGTGELFF.

This chain joins TRBV10-3 and TRBJ1-4; a possible D gene is TRBD1 (6 bases). CDR3 size: 17 residues. Germline V gives CDR1 ENHRY, CDR2 SYGVKD. With 10 bases removed from V and 0 bases from J, the gap between germline ends came to 21 bases. The CDR3 sequence is CAKDHRDTTSTNEKLFF. Here the CDR3 DNA reads TGTGCCAAAGATCACCGGGACACGACTTCAACTAATGAAAAACTGTTTTTT.

CDR3 protein: CASSLALRCRVDNDEQFF. The CDR3 coding sequence is TGTGCCAGCAGCTTAGCTTTACGCTGCAGGGTCGACAATGATGAGCAGTTCTTC. The chain uses TRBV7-8 and TRBJ2-1; tentative D call: TRBD1 (5 bases). This CDR3 spans 18 amino acids. V was shortened by 0 bases and J by 8 bases, with 23 bases between the two germline ends. Germline V gene data show CDR1 as SGHVS and CDR2 as FQNEAQ.

The chain combines TRBV6-1 with TRBJ2-1; 11 nucleotides align to TRBD2. With 7 bases clipped from V and 12 bases from J, the junction kept 11 bases outside the gene matches. Germline V lookup: CDR1 MNHNS, CDR2 SASEGT. CDR3 size: 14 residues. CDR3: CASIVTSGSGRQFF. In DNA, the CDR3 is TGTGCCAGCATTGTAACTAGCGGGAGTGGAAGGCAGTTCTTC.

The chain combines TRBV4-2 with TRBJ1-6; no firm D call. The CDR3 length is 16 residues. The V gene lost 0 bases and the J gene lost 17 bases, with 23 bases spanning the gap. Per germline, CDR1 LGHNA and CDR2 YNFKEQ. The chain's CDR3 is CASSQEPEGPETGVHF. CDR3 nucleotides: TGTGCCAGCAGCCAAGAACCTGAAGGGCCCGAAACGGGAGTCCACTTT.

The chain recombines TRBV28 with TRBJ2-5; D is perhaps TRBD2 (5 bases). Germline V gene data show CDR1 as MDHEN and CDR2 as SYDVKM. CDR3 length: 15 residues. V lost 1 base and J lost 2, with 11 bases in between. CDR3 sequence reads: CASSLLVRGQETQYF. The DNA of the CDR3 is TGTGCCAGCAGTTTATTAGTCCGGGGACAAGAGACCCAGTACTTC.

The chain links TRBV7-9 to TRBJ2-5, with 11 positions matching TRBD2. The CDR3 length is 17 residues. The junction had 7 bases not matched to a gene; V was cut back by 2 bases and J by 2 bases. The germline V gene has CDR1 SEHNR and CDR2 FQNEAQ (reference sequence). The CDR3 DNA reads TGTGCCAGCAGCTTAACCCCGGGACTAGCGGTACAAGAGACCCAGTACTTC. Encoded protein: CASSLTPGLAVQETQYF.

In its sample, this clone was seen once. The J gene is TRBJ1-6, the V gene TRBV5-6, with 9 bases that match TRBD1. V trimming: 4 bases; J trimming: 10 bases; junction bases outside the gene matches: 6. Germline-derived CDR1 and CDR2 are SGHDT and YYEEEE. CDR3 length: 14 residues. In nucleotides, the CDR3 is TGTGCCAGCAGCACAGGGACAGGGCCCTCACCCCTCCACTTT. Protein product: CASSTGTGPSPLHF.

The V and J genes are TRBV19 and TRBJ1-1; D might be TRBD1 (6 bases). In germline, CDR1 is LNHDA, CDR2 SQIVND (reference sequence). The V and J ends lost 1 base and 1 base respectively, with 19 bases between them. The CDR3 has 18 residues. The CDR3 DNA is TGTGCCAGTAGTATAGGGGGAGCGGGGGGCGCCGGGAACACTGAAGCTTTCTTT. The encoded protein is CASSIGGAGGAGNTEAFF. Using reference TRBV19 and TRBJ1-1 for the parts outside the CDR3, the full variable domain is DGGITQSPKYLFRKEGQNVTLSCEQNLNHDAMYWYRQDPGQGLRLIYYSQIVNDFQKGDIAEGYSVSREKKESFPLTVTSAQKNPTAFYLCASSIGGAGGAGNTEAFFGQGTRLTVV.

The rearrangement links TRBV28 to TRBJ2-1; a weak D match, TRBD2 (5 bases). Germline loops: CDR1 MDHEN, CDR2 SYDVKM. V was clipped by 7 bases and J by 0 bases, with 13 bases between them. The CDR3 runs 15 residues. The CDR3 reads CASTRSGDSYNEQFF. CDR3 nucleotide sequence: TGTGCCAGCACCCGAAGCGGCGACTCCTACAATGAGCAGTTCTTC. The complete variable domain, with remaining parts taken from reference TRBV28 and TRBJ2-1, reads DVKVTQSSRYLVKRTGEKVFLECVQDMDHENMFWYRQDPGLGLRLIYFSYDVKMKEKGDIPEGYSVSREKKERFSLILESASTNQTSMYLCASTRSGDSYNEQFFGPGTRLTVL.

The chain combines TRBV4-1 with TRBJ2-3, with TRBD2 identical over 9 bases. This CDR3 comprises 19 residues. CDR1 is MGHRA, CDR2 YSYEKL, per germline. The V and J ends lost 2 bases and 1 base, in that order; junction bases with no gene match: 13. The CDR3, as DNA: TGCGCCAGCAGCCAAAGGAAGGCGGGGGGGCCTTGGGGCACAGATACGCAGTATTTT. This sequence encodes CASSQRKAGGPWGTDTQYF.

This chain connects TRBV6-5 to TRBJ2-2; D is undetermined. The CDR3 sequence is 14 residues long. Trimming took off 0 bases at V and 6 bases at J, with 8 bases between the two ends. CDR1 and CDR2 (germline): MNHEY, SVGAGI. The CDR3: CASSYSPGSGELFF. CDR3 bases: TGTGCCAGCAGTTACTCGCCCGGGTCCGGGGAGCTGTTTTTT.

V usage is TRBV10-3 and J usage is TRBJ2-1, with 7 bases aligning to TRBD2. The germline CDR1 and CDR2 sequences are ENHRY and SYGVKD. CDR3 length: 15 residues. After removal of 8 bases from V and 4 bases from J, the junction contained 11 bases not matched to a gene. This CDR3 reads CAIDIRASGYNEQFF. In DNA, the CDR3 is TGTGCCATCGACATCCGGGCTAGCGGTTACAATGAGCAGTTCTTC.

About this clone itself: The identical CDR3 is also encoded by other nucleotide sequences in the sample. The J gene is TRBJ2-2, the V gene TRBV20-1; D ambiguous. CDR3 length: 11 amino acids. Per the germline V gene, CDR1 is DFQATT and CDR2 is SNEGSKA (reference sequence). V was pared by 3 bases and J by 6 bases, with 5 bases between. CDR3 sequence: CSARTSGELFF. In nucleotides, the CDR3 is TGCAGTGCTAGGACATCCGGGGAGCTGTTTTTT.

The chain links TRBV5-6 to TRBJ1-1, with 7 nucleotides matching TRBD1. V trimming: 0 bases; J trimming: 3 bases; junction bases outside the gene matches: 11. Germline V lookup: CDR1 SGHDT, CDR2 YYEEEE. This CDR3 contains 17 residues. CDR3 amino acids: CASSLVPREGGDTEAFF. The CDR3 DNA follows: TGTGCCAGCAGCTTGGTACCCCGCGAAGGGGGCGACACTGAAGCTTTCTTT.

The gene calls are TRBV6-5 and TRBJ1-2, with 7 bases lining up with TRBD1. Losses at the gene ends were 5 bases for V and 7 bases for J; bases not matched to a gene: 7. The V gene's germline CDR1 is MNHEY and CDR2 SVGAGI. This CDR3 spans 13 amino acids. The CDR3 sequence: CASSPYRGSGYTF. The CDR3 DNA reads as TGTGCCAGCAGTCCGTACAGGGGTAGTGGCTACACCTTC.

This sequence joins TRBV27 and TRBJ2-5, with 7 bases identical to TRBD1. Germline V CDR1 and CDR2: MNHEY, SMNVEV (reference sequence). J lost 2 bases, V lost 2 bases, and 5 bases had no gene match. The CDR3 spans 15 residues. The DNA of the CDR3 is TGTGCCAGCAGTTTAAATAGGACAGGACAAGAGACCCAGTACTTC. Protein product: CASSLNRTGQETQYF.

The chain is built from TRBV27 and TRBJ2-3; perhaps TRBD1 as D (6 bases). The germline V gene encodes CDR1 MNHEY and CDR2 SMNVEV (reference sequence). CDR3 size: 15 residues. Trimming pared 5 bases from V and 3 bases from J, leaving 15 bases between. CDR3 DNA: TGTGCCAGCAGTAATATGCTCAGGGGAACAGATACGCAGTATTTT. It is translated as CASSNMLRGTDTQYF.

The chain couples TRBV9 to TRBJ2-7, with 8 bases aligning to TRBD1. From germline, CDR1 is SGDLS and CDR2 YYNGEE. V gave up 5 bases and J gave up 2 bases; unmatched junction bases: 6. This CDR3 comprises 14 residues. CDR3 in amino acids: CASSKGQETYEQYF. The CDR3 coding sequence is TGTGCCAGCAGTAAGGGACAGGAAACCTACGAGCAGTACTTC.

Only one count was recorded for this clone. This chain joins TRBV14 and TRBJ2-1; no reliable D call. V was trimmed by 1 base and J by 5 bases, leaving 3 bases between them. Germline V gene sequence: CDR1 SGHDN, CDR2 FVKESK. The CDR3 has 12 amino acids. The CDR3 sequence: CASSQANNEQFF. The DNA of the CDR3 is TGTGCCAGCAGCCAAGCTAACAATGAGCAGTTCTTC.

The chain joins TRBV12-5 to TRBJ1-4; the D is unclear. CDR3 length: 16 amino acids. V shed 2 bases and J shed 4 bases, with 14 bases lying between them. Germline CDR1 is LGHNT and CDR2 is FRNRAP. CDR3 in DNA: TGTGCTAGTGGTTTGCAAGAGGGTGGAGGTAATGAAAAACTGTTTTTT. Its translation: CASGLQEGGGNEKLFF.

The V and J genes are TRBV30 and TRBJ1-2; possibly TRBD1 for D (6 bases). Germline CDR1 reads GTSNPN; CDR2 reads SVGIG (reference sequence). This CDR3 is built from 13 residues. V lost 2 bases and J lost 8, with 15 bases in between. CDR3 residues: CAWSIRQAKGYTF. In DNA form, the CDR3 reads TGTGCCTGGAGTATTCGACAGGCCAAGGGCTACACCTTC.

This chain uses TRBV28 with TRBJ1-2, with D tentatively TRBD1 (6 bases). V shed 3 bases and J shed 8 bases, with 19 bases lying between them. The CDR3 length is 15 residues. The V gene's germline CDR1 is MDHEN and CDR2 SYDVKM. The CDR3: CASSLTTYRAQGYTF. The CDR3 DNA follows: TGTGCCAGCAGTTTGACGACCTACAGGGCTCAAGGCTACACCTTC.

The V call is TRBV6-6, the J call TRBJ2-3; 11 bases line up with TRBD2. The germline V gene encodes CDR1 MNHNY and CDR2 SVGAGI (reference sequence). This CDR3 spans 16 amino acids. Trimming cost V 4 bases and J 1 base; bases outside gene matches: 4. The CDR3 region is CASSSRLAGRTDTQYF. For the CDR3, the DNA is TGTGCCAGCAGTTCCCGACTAGCGGGGCGCACAGATACGCAGTATTTT.

The chain combines TRBV18 with TRBJ1-2; possible D gene TRBD1, 6 bases. This CDR3 is 17 amino acids long. Trimming took off 2 bases at V and 0 bases at J, with 16 bases between the two ends. The germline gives CDR1 KGHSH, CDR2 LQKENI. In DNA form, the CDR3 reads TGTGCCAGCTCACCAAGTAACGGACAGCTCTCTAACTATGGCTACACCTTC. Translated, it gives CASSPSNGQLSNYGYTF.

This clone was seen a few times. The chain employs TRBV28 and TRBJ1-1; 7 positions agree with TRBD1. Looked up from germline, CDR1 is MDHEN and CDR2 is SYDVKM. The CDR3 has 14 residues. The V segment lost 6 bases and the J segment 6 bases; nucleotides outside the gene matches: 10. The CDR3 here is CASRIRQGTSEAFF. The CDR3 coding sequence is TGTGCCAGCAGAATTCGACAGGGAACCTCTGAAGCTTTCTTT.